This paragraph covers one TCR beta chain sequence. This clonotype was recorded many times. The specificity of this receptor is unknown. No base qualities exist here, and no much larger clone lies one base off it. The data were taken from a study of early T cells in non-severe SARS-CoV-2 infection (dated by TCRdb to the early 2020s). Regarding the study in general: TCR sequencing used bulk RNA from unsorted whole blood, so alpha and beta chains could not be paired.

Libraries were constructed by 5' RACE. Sequencing instrument: NextSeq 500. The TCR library protocol attached unique molecular identifiers to individual cDNA molecules to correct for sequencing error and PCR bias. Both TCR alpha and beta chains were sequenced, and tight co-correlation was observed between alpha and beta sequence abundances in each sample. Per the source publication's procedure: Decombinator V4 was used to annotate TCR sequences for V gene, J gene and CDR3. Expanded TCRs were defined as changing significantly between any two time points under a Poisson model with p below 0.0001. TCR abundances were normalised to the total number of TCRs sequenced in each sample and reported as counts per million. MAIT TCRs were defined by TRAV1-2 paired with TRAJ12, TRAJ20 or TRAJ33, and iNKT TCRs by TRAV10 paired with TRAJ18. VDJdb, accessed 1 November 2021, was searched for CMV, EBV and SARS-CoV-2 annotated TCRs, excluding TCRs annotated for multiple antigens. TCRdb reworked the public reads: Q25 trimming with fastp, MiXCR clone assembly, productive beta chains retained. Here each entry gathers all rows of one CDR3 protein and keeps the most common genes and DNA. TCRdb's processing, not the study's, gives the V and J calls here. In this sample the table shows tens of thousands of distinct CDR3 sequences, around 9.3% of which occur a single time. The ten largest account for almost 4% of the sample.

This was a case-control study nested in a cohort of healthcare workers in London, UK, who had nasopharyngeal swab PCR tests and blood samples taken every week. Healthcare workers were recruited during the week of the UK lockdown, between 23 and 31 March 2020, and followed weekly for up to roughly 15 weeks. Trimmed from V: 2 bases; trimmed from J: 8 bases; junction bases lacking a gene match: 13. Sequences SGHTA (CDR1) and FQGTGA (CDR2) are obtained from the germline V gene. The CDR3 contains 16 residues, cysteine and phenylalanine counted. Left in the record is the CDR3 DNA by itself, 48 bases read in frame from the first base. Results the study describes overall, beyond this receptor: VDJdb matching was skewed toward anti-spike CD8 responses, so virus-specific expansions were likely underestimated and private and CD4 specificities were missed.

Here the chain combines TRBV7-3 and TRBJ1-2, and TRBD1 aligns with 8 junction nucleotides. The clonotype comes from an adult who was a healthcare worker with PCR-confirmed SARS-CoV-2 infection or an uninfected control (not recorded which). Here the sequenced sample was whole blood, taken at baseline. Here the CDR3 is given as CASSLDPSGGARGYTF. The DNA sequence is TGTGCCAGCAGCTTAGACCCCTCAGGGGGCGCAAGGGGCTACACCTTC.